Following are 25 T cell receptor beta chains from one sample sequenced in a study of shared clonotypes between healthy human individuals. Method: immunoSEQ multiplex PCR; TCRdb's copy keeps in-frame clones and lacks some. The sample lists hundreds of thousands of clones, around 97% occurring once. Sequenced: naive CD4+ T cells sorted from blood. The sample's subset: CD45RA+ positively selected. The receptors here all came from a woman under 40 in good health.

The chain has TRBV28 and TRBJ2-7, with 7 bases lining up with TRBD1. With V trimmed by 6 bases and J by 4 bases, 9 bases remained unmatched. This CDR3 spans 14 amino acids. Germline V lookup: CDR1 MDHEN, CDR2 SYDVKM. This CDR3 reads CASSPTGSSYEQYF. The DNA for the CDR3 is TGTGCCAGCAGCCCGACAGGGTCGAGTTACGAGCAGTACTTC.

V usage is TRBV11-2 and J usage is TRBJ1-3; no firm D call. The CDR3 consists of 15 residues. Germline V lookup: CDR1 SGHAT, CDR2 FQNNGV. V shed 4 bases and J shed 0 bases, with 10 bases lying between them. The chain's CDR3 is CASSSTEPSGNTIYF. CDR3 DNA: TGTGCCAGCAGCTCTACAGAGCCCTCTGGAAACACCATATATTTT.

This clone was counted a single time. The chain couples TRBV6-5 to TRBJ2-7; 10 bases are a match to TRBD1. The ends lost 4 bases at V and 2 bases at J; junction bases unmatched: 5. The CDR3 has 15 amino acids. Germline values: CDR1 MNHEY, CDR2 SVGAGI. The CDR3 protein is CASSSGTGVTYEQYF. The CDR3 DNA reads as TGTGCCAGCAGTTCCGGGACAGGGGTTACCTACGAGCAGTACTTC.

The J gene is TRBJ1-1, the V gene TRBV6-5; TRBD1 aligns across 7 bases. Trimming cost V 4 bases and J 4 bases; bases outside gene matches: 6. CDR3 size: 14 residues. Germline CDR1 MNHEY, CDR2 SVGAGI. CDR3 sequence reads: CASSSDRAVTEAFF. The CDR3 DNA reads as TGTGCCAGCAGTTCTGACAGGGCGGTCACTGAAGCTTTCTTT.

This chain joins TRBV6-4 and TRBJ1-1; D is ambiguous. V was trimmed by 0 bases and J by 5 bases, leaving 13 bases between them. Germline V CDR1 and CDR2: MRHNA, SNTAGT. The CDR3 length is 15 residues. The CDR3 sequence is CASSDSIRRGTEAFF. The DNA for the CDR3 is TGTGCCAGCAGTGACTCAATCCGCCGTGGGACTGAAGCTTTCTTT.

The chain carries TRBV20-1 and TRBJ1-2; D is uncertain. The CDR3 consists of 8 residues. From germline, CDR1 is DFQATT and CDR2 SNEGSKA (reference sequence). V gave up 7 bases and J gave up 7 bases, with 4 bases separating them. The CDR3 sequence is CSGSGYTF. In DNA, the CDR3 is TGCAGTGGTTCTGGCTACACCTTC.

This chain connects TRBV6-1 to TRBJ1-1, with TRBD1 identical over 8 bases. From germline, CDR1 is MNHNS and CDR2 SASEGT. The trim removed 4 bases at V and 4 bases at J, leaving 8 bases unmatched. The CDR3 is 15 amino acids. The CDR3 region is CASSVEDRAGTEAFF. CDR3 nucleotides: TGTGCCAGCAGTGTGGAGGACAGGGCAGGCACTGAAGCTTTCTTT.

The gene calls are TRBV4-1 and TRBJ1-5, with no clear D. This CDR3 contains 17 residues. Trimming stripped 1 base from V and 4 bases from J, with 17 bases between. Germline CDR1 is MGHRA and CDR2 is YSYEKL. DNA for the CDR3: TGCGCCAGCAGCCAAGGGCTCTTGCGAAGTGGAAATCAGCCCCAGCATTTT. Translation: CASSQGLLRSGNQPQHF.

J is TRBJ1-2 and V is TRBV2; D perhaps matches TRBD1 (6 bases). The V end lost 6 bases, the J end lost 0 bases, and 14 bases lay between the germline ends. Per the germline V gene, CDR1 is SNHLY and CDR2 is FYNNEI. CDR3 length equals 15 residues. CDR3 bases: TGTGCCAGCAGCTCACAGGGCTCCTCTAACTATGGCTACACCTTC. Translating it yields CASSSQGSSNYGYTF.

The V gene is TRBV28, the J gene TRBJ1-5; tentative D call: TRBD1 (5 bases). Trimming pared 5 bases from V and 3 bases from J, leaving 14 bases between. In germline, CDR1 is MDHEN, CDR2 SYDVKM. This CDR3 region has 15 residues. As DNA, the CDR3 is TGTGCCAGCAGTGGGCCTCGGGGGTCCAATCAGCCCCAGCATTTT. Its translation is CASSGPRGSNQPQHF.

V gene TRBV6-1 combines with J gene TRBJ2-1; weak D call: TRBD2 (6 bases). This CDR3 comprises 13 residues. V lost 5 bases to trimming and J lost 10 bases, with 15 bases between them. The germline V gene has CDR1 MNHNS and CDR2 SASEGT. This CDR3 reads CASSPRAGGEQFF. CDR3 DNA sequence: TGTGCCAGCAGTCCTAGGGCAGGAGGGGAGCAGTTCTTC.

The rearrangement joins TRBV5-1 to TRBJ2-5, with unresolved D. CDR3 length: 15 residues. Per the germline V gene, CDR1 is SGHRS and CDR2 is YFSETQ. V lost 4 bases to trimming and J lost 7 bases, with 20 bases between them. CDR3 sequence: CASSLPTDKKGTQYF. The CDR3 bases are TGCGCCAGCAGCCTGCCCACAGACAAGAAGGGGACCCAGTACTTC. The full variable domain, rest sourced from reference TRBV5-1 and TRBJ2-5, is KAGVTQTPRYLIKTRGQQVTLSCSPISGHRSVSWYQQTPGQGLQFLFEYFSETQRNKGNFPGRFSGRQFSNSRSEMNVSTLELGDSALYLCASSLPTDKKGTQYFGPGTRLLVL.

The chain uses TRBV6-1 and TRBJ1-1; TRBD1 agrees at 8 bases. Germline V gene lookup returns CDR1 MNHNS and CDR2 SASEGT. With V trimmed by 6 bases and J by 3 bases, 6 bases remained unmatched. The CDR3 has 14 residues. Here the CDR3 reads CASRPQGAYTEAFF. The CDR3 DNA reads as TGTGCCAGCAGACCCCAGGGGGCATACACTGAAGCTTTCTTT.

The chain joins TRBV19 to TRBJ1-1; 10 bases map to TRBD1. The CDR3 totals 16 residues. The germline CDR1 and CDR2 sequences are LNHDA and SQIVND (reference sequence). The junction had 13 bases not matched to a gene; V was cut back by 7 bases and J by 5 bases. The CDR3 coding sequence is TGTGCCAGTACCCCCCTGACAGGGGGCGGGTGGACTGAAGCTTTCTTT. Protein: CASTPLTGGGWTEAFF.

V usage is TRBV5-3 and J usage is TRBJ2-5; 8 nucleotides line up with TRBD2. TRBV5-3 is reported as an ORF; its role is uncertain. The CDR3 has 16 amino acids. V trimming: 4 bases; J trimming: 1 base; junction bases outside the gene matches: 9. CDR3 sequence reads: CARSPTGGALQETQYF. DNA for the CDR3: TGTGCCAGAAGCCCCACGGGGGGGGCCCTCCAAGAGACCCAGTACTTC.

In its sample, this clone was seen once. The chain joins TRBV5-1 to TRBJ2-1, with 7 bases that match TRBD2. This CDR3 contains 14 residues. CDR1 and CDR2 (germline): SGHRS, YFSETQ. J was trimmed by 9 bases and V by 0 bases; bases with no gene match: 6. CDR3 sequence: CASSLAPGGGEQFF. The CDR3 coding sequence is TGCGCCAGCAGCTTGGCCCCGGGAGGCGGTGAGCAGTTCTTC.

The chain carries TRBV4-1 and TRBJ1-2; the D gene is possibly TRBD1 (5 bases). CDR1 MGHRA and CDR2 YSYEKL come from the germline V gene. The CDR3 contains 16 residues. V lost 0 bases and J lost 8, with 19 bases in between. The CDR3 sequence: CASSQESSGLWGGYTF. The DNA of the CDR3 is TGCGCCAGCAGCCAAGAGTCGTCAGGTCTTTGGGGCGGCTACACCTTC.

This chain connects TRBV6-4 to TRBJ2-3, with no clear D. The V gene's germline CDR1 is MRHNA and CDR2 SNTAGT. The ends were cut back, 5 bases at V and 2 bases at J, with 5 bases in the middle. The CDR3 spans 12 residues. Written as DNA, the CDR3 is TGTGCCAGCAGTTTCAACACAGATACGCAGTATTTT. Its protein product is CASSFNTDTQYF.

V and J are TRBV23-1 and TRBJ1-1, with 8 positions matching TRBD1. TRBV23-1 is identified as an open reading frame with a role that is uncertain. Losses at the gene ends were 6 bases for V and 3 bases for J; bases not matched to a gene: 18. CDR3 length: 18 residues. CDR3 in amino acids: CASSRDRLLREGDTEAFF. For the CDR3, the DNA is TGCGCCAGCAGCCGGGACAGGTTGTTACGAGAAGGGGACACTGAAGCTTTCTTT.

This clone was seen once. The V call is TRBV28, the J call TRBJ1-5, with D hard to call. The germline V and J ends were trimmed by 4 bases and 3 bases, with 10 bases remaining between them. Germline CDR1 is MDHEN and CDR2 is SYDVKM. CDR3 size: 14 residues. This CDR3 is CASSSKSLNQPQHF. The CDR3 DNA is TGTGCCAGCAGTTCTAAGTCGCTCAATCAGCCCCAGCATTTT.

The chain has TRBV18 and TRBJ2-1, with TRBD2 identical over 13 bases. This CDR3 has 17 residues. V lost 5 bases and J lost 9; bases outside the gene matches: 13. CDR1 is KGHSH, CDR2 LQKENI, per germline. As DNA, the CDR3 is TGTGCCAGCTCAGAACTTTCCGGACTAGCGGGAGTGGGTGAGCAGTTCTTC. Its translation: CASSELSGLAGVGEQFF.

This chain joins TRBV5-6 and TRBJ1-2; D not resolved. Trimming removed 0 bases at V and 1 base at J, with 7 bases between. The CDR3 is 14 residues long. Germline V gene data show CDR1 as SGHDT and CDR2 as YYEEEE. The CDR3 spells CASSLAWGNYGYTF. DNA of the CDR3: TGTGCCAGCAGCTTGGCCTGGGGTAACTATGGCTACACCTTC.

The J gene is TRBJ2-7, the V gene TRBV15; 10 nucleotides align to TRBD1. Trimming cost V 4 bases and J 0 bases; bases outside gene matches: 21. The CDR3 spans 21 residues. Germline loops: CDR1 LNHNV, CDR2 YYDKDF (reference sequence). The CDR3 DNA follows: TGTGCCACCAGCACCCGGGACAGGGGTTGGGTATTCGGGGGGCACTCCTACGAGCAGTACTTC. This encodes CATSTRDRGWVFGGHSYEQYF.

In this sample, this clone turned up once. The sample holds other DNA sequences that translate to the same CDR3. The CDR3 region is CASSQETQYF. CDR3 nucleotide sequence: TGTGCCAGCTCACAAGAGACCCAGTACTTC. V usage is TRBV28 and J usage is TRBJ2-5; D is unclear. Between the trimmed V and J ends, which lost 8 bases and 2 bases, there was a span of 3 bases. The CDR3 sequence is 10 residues long. Germline loops: CDR1 MDHEN, CDR2 SYDVKM.

V usage is TRBV5-1 and J usage is TRBJ1-1; D remains ambiguous. The CDR3 runs 14 residues. CDR1 and CDR2 from the germline V gene are SGHRS and YFSETQ. Trimming shortened V by 2 bases and J by 1 base, and 9 bases separated the two germline ends. Here the CDR3 reads CASSFDPRNTEAFF. The CDR3 DNA reads as TGCGCCAGCAGCTTCGATCCAAGGAACACTGAAGCTTTCTTT.